The text below deals with one T cell receptor (beta chain). Its antigen remains unknown. Data came from immunoSEQ multiplex PCR; TCRdb stores just in-frame clones and leaves some out. The table lists 110,000 or so clones, around 87% of them singletons. With 3 bases removed from V and 0 bases from J, the gap between germline ends came to 10 bases. The CDR3 runs 15 residues. The germline V gene encodes CDR1 SGHRS and CDR2 YFSETQ. The data originate from a study of cytomegalovirus exposure and HLA in healthy donors. Study summary: A subsequent analysis reported that the 120 or so validation repertoires were produced on the same platform that had also been used for the roughly 700 first-cohort repertoires. Study-wide results and limits: The study put some 150 TCR beta chains on its list as cytomegalovirus-associated.

V gene TRBV5-1 combines with J gene TRBJ1-3; TRBD1 might be the D (5 bases). The sample comprised PBMCs. This receptor was identified in a woman younger than 35 in good health and CMV-seropositive. CDR3 amino acids: CASSSGGDSGNTIYF. DNA for the CDR3: TGCGCCAGCAGCTCAGGAGGGGACTCTGGAAACACCATATATTTT.